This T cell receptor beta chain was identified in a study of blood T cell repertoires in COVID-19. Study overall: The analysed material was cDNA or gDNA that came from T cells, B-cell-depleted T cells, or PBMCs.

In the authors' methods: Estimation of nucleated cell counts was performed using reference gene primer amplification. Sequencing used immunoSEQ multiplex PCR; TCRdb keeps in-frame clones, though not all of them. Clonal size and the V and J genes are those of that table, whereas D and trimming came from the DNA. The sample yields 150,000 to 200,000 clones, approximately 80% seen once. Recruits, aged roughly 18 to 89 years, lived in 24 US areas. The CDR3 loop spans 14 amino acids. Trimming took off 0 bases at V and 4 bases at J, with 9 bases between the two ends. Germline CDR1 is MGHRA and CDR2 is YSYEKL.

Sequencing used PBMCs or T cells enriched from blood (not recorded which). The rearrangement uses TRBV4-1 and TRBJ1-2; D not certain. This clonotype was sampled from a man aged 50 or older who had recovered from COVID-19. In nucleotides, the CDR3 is TGCGCCAGCAGCCAAGATCGGGTTGGCTATGGCTACACCTTC. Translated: CASSQDRVGYGYTF.